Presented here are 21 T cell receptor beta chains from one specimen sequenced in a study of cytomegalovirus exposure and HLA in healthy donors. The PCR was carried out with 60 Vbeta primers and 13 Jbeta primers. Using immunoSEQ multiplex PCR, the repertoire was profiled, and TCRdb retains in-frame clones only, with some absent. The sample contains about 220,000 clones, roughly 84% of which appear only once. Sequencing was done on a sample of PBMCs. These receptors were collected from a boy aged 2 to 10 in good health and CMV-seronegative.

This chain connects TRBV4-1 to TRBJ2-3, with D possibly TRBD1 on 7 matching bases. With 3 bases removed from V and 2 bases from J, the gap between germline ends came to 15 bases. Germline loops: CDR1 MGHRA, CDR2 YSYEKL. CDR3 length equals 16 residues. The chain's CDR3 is CASSQDYRGYTDTQYF. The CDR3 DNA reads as TGCGCCAGCAGCCAGGACTACAGGGGTTACACAGATACGCAGTATTTT.

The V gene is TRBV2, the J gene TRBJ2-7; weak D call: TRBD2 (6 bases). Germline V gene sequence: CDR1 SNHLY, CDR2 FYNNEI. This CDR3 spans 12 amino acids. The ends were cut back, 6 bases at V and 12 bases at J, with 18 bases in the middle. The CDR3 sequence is CASRGGKGGRYF. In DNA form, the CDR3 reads TGTGCCAGCAGGGGCGGGAAGGGTGGAAGGTACTTC.

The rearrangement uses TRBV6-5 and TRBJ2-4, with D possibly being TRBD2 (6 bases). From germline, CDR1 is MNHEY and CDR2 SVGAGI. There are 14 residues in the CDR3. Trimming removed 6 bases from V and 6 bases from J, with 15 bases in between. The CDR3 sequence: CASSLSGARNIQYF. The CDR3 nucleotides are TGTGCCAGCAGCCTTTCGGGAGCTCGAAACATTCAGTACTTC.

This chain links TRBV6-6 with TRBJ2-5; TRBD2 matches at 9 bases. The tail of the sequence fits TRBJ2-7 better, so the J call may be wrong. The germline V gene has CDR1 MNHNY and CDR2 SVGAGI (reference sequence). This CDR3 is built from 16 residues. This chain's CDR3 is CASSYSVPSGTYEQYF. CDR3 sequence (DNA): TGTGCCAGCAGTTACTCTGTCCCTAGCGGGACCTACGAGCAGTACTTC.

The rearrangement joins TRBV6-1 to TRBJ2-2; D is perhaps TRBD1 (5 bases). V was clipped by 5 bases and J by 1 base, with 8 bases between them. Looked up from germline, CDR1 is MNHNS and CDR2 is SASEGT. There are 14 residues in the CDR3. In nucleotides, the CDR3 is TGTGCCAGCAGTATCACAGGGAACACCGGGGAGCTGTTTTTT. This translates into CASSITGNTGELFF.

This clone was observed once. The CDR3 reads CASSLPRAGGTYEQYF. The CDR3, as DNA: TGTGCCAGCAGCTTGCCTCGGGCGGGAGGGACCTACGAGCAGTACTTC. V gene TRBV7-2 combines with J gene TRBJ2-7, with 9 positions matching TRBD2. The CDR3 spans 16 residues. V was clipped by 3 bases and J by 2 bases; unmatched bases: 8. Germline V gene sequence: CDR1 SGHTA, CDR2 FQGNSA.

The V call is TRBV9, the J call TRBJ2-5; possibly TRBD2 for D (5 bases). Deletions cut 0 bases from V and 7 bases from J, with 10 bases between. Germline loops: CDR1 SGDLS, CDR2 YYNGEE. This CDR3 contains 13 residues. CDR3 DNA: TGTGCCAGCAGCGTAGGGTCCGAGGGGACCCAGTACTTC. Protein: CASSVGSEGTQYF. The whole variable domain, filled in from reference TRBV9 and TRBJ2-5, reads DSGVTQTPKHLITATGQRVTLRCSPRSGDLSVYWYQQSLDQGLQFLIQYYNGEERAKGNILERFSAQQFPDLHSELNLSSLELGDSALYFCASSVGSEGTQYFGPGTRLLVL.

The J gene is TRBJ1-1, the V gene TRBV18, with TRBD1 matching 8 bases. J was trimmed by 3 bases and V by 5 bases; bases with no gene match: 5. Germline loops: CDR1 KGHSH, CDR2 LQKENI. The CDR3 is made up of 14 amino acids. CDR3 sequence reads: CASSTQGEDTEAFF. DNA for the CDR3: TGTGCCAGCTCAACACAGGGGGAAGACACTGAAGCTTTCTTT.

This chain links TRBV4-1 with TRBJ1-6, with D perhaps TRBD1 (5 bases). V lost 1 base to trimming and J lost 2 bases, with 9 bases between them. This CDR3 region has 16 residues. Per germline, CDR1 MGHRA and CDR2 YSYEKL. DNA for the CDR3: TGCGCCAGCAGCCAAGTCCAGGGCCCCTATAATTCACCCCTCCACTTT. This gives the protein CASSQVQGPYNSPLHF.

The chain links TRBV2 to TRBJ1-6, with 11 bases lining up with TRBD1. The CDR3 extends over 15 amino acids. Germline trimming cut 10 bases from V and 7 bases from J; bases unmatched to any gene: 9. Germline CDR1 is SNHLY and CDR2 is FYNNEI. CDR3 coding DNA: TGTGCCACCGAGGGACAGGGGGGACTCAATTCACCCCTCCACTTT. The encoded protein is CATEGQGGLNSPLHF.

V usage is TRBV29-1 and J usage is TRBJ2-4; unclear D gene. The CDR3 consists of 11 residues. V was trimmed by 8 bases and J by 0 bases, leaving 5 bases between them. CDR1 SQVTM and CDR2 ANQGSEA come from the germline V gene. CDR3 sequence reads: CSFRAKNIQYF. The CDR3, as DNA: TGCAGCTTTAGAGCCAAAAACATTCAGTACTTC.

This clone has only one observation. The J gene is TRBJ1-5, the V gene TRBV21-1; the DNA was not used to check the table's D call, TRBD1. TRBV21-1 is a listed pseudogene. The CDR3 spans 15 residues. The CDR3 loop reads CASSKETGCRQPQHF. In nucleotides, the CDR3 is TGTGCCAGCAGCAAAGAGACAGGGTGCAGGCAGCCCCAGCATTTT.

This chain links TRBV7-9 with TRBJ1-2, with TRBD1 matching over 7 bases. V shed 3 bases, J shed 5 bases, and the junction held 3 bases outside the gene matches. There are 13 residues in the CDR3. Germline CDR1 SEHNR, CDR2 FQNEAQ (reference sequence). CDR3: CASSLGQSYGYTF. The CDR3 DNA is TGTGCCAGCAGCTTGGGACAGTCTTATGGCTACACCTTC. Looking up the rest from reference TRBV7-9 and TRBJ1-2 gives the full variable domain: DTGVSQNPRHKITKRGQNVTFRCDPISEHNRLYWYRQTLGQGPEFLTYFQNEAQLEKSRLLSDRFSAERPKGSFSTLEIQRTEQGDSAMYLCASSLGQSYGYTFGSGTRLTVV.

The CDR3 spells CASRRSSGGTSGANVLTF. The CDR3 nucleotides are TGTGCCAGCAGGAGGTCTAGCGGGGGAACCTCTGGGGCCAACGTCCTGACTTTC. The V and J genes are TRBV2 and TRBJ2-6; 10 positions match TRBD2. This CDR3 is 18 amino acids long. After removal of 6 bases from V and 0 bases from J, the junction contained 8 bases not matched to a gene. CDR1 SNHLY and CDR2 FYNNEI come from the germline V gene.

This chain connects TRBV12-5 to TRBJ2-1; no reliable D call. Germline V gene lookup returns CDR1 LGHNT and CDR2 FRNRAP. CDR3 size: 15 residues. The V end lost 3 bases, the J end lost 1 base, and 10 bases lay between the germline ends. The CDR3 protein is CASGFRDLSYNEQFF. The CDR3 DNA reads TGTGCTAGTGGTTTCCGCGACTTGTCCTACAATGAGCAGTTCTTC. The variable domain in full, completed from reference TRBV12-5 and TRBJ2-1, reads DARVTQTPRHKVTEMGQEVTMRCQPILGHNTVFWYRQTMMQGLELLAYFRNRAPLDDSGMPKDRFSAEMPDATLATLKIQPSEPRDSAVYFCASGFRDLSYNEQFFGPGTRLTVL.

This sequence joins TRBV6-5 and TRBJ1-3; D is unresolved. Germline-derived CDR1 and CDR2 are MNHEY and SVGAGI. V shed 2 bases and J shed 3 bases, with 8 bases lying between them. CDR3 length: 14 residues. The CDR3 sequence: CASSYGGIGNTIYF. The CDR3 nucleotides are TGTGCCAGCAGTTACGGCGGAATTGGAAACACCATATATTTT.

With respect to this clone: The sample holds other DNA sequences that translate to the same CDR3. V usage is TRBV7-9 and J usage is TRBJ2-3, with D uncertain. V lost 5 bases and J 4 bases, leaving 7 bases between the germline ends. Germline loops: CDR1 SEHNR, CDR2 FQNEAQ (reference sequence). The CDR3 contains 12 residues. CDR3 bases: TGTGCCAGCAGCCGCGAGGCAGATACGCAGTATTTT. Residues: CASSREADTQYF.

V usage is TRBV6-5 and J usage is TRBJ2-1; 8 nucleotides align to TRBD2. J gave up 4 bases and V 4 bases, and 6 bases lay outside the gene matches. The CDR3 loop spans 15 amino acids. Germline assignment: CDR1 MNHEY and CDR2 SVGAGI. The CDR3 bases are TGTGCCAGCAGTTTTTCCGCGGGGGGTTACAATGAGCAGTTCTTC. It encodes CASSFSAGGYNEQFF.

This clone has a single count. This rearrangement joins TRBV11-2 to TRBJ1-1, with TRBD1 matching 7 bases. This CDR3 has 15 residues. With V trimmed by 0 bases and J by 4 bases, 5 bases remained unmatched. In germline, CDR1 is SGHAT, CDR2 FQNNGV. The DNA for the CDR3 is TGTGCCAGCAGCTTAGATGTAGGGGGCGGCACTGAAGCTTTCTTT. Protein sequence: CASSLDVGGGTEAFF.

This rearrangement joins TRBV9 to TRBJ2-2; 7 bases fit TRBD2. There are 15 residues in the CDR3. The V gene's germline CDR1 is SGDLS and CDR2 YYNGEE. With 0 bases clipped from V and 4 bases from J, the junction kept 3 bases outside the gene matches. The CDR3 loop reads CASSVDLAGTGELFF. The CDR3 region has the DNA TGTGCCAGCAGCGTAGACTTAGCGGGCACCGGGGAGCTGTTTTTT.

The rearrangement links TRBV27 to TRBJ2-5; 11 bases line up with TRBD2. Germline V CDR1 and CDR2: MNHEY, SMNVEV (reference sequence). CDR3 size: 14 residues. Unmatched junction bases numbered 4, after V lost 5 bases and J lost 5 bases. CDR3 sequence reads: CASSLRLAGETQYF. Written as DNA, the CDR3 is TGTGCCAGCAGTCTAAGACTAGCGGGGGAGACCCAGTACTTC.